The 16 T cell receptor beta chains reported below all come from one sample, sequenced in a study of early T cells in non-severe SARS-CoV-2 infection. One entry per CDR3 protein, called by TCRdb with MiXCR from the 5' RACE reads. The data show about 48,000 distinct CDR3 sequences, over 5% seen once. The sample in question was whole blood, obtained at baseline. Receptors originate from an adult who was a healthcare worker with PCR-confirmed SARS-CoV-2 infection or an uninfected control (not recorded which).

This clonotype was recorded at least ten times. The chain carries TRBV20-1 and TRBJ2-7; D is undetermined. This CDR3 contains 15 residues. V was clipped by 1 base and J by 0 bases, with 13 bases between them. CDR1 DFQATT and CDR2 SNEGSKA come from the germline V gene (reference sequence). Here the CDR3 DNA reads TGCAGTGCTAGAGTGGTCGAGCCTAACTCCTACGAGCAGTACTTC. This codes for CSARVVEPNSYEQYF.

This clonotype was seen only a few times. The V gene is TRBV19, the J gene TRBJ2-1; 9 nucleotides agree with TRBD2. From germline, CDR1 is LNHDA and CDR2 SQIVND (reference sequence). V trimming: 4 bases; J trimming: 6 bases; junction bases outside the gene matches: 1. The CDR3 has 13 residues. The CDR3 DNA reads TGTGCCAGTAGTAGACTAGCGGCCAATGAGCAGTTCTTC. As protein: CASSRLAANEQFF.

There are many counts of this clonotype. The gene calls are TRBV3-1 and TRBJ2-1, with D perhaps being TRBD1 or TRBD2 (5 bases each). Trimming pared 3 bases from V and 3 bases from J, leaving 9 bases between. CDR1 and CDR2 (germline): LGHDT, YNNKEL (reference sequence). This CDR3 region has 14 residues. The CDR3 DNA is TGTGCCAGCAGCCACGGGACCGACTACAATGAGCAGTTCTTC. Translation gives CASSHGTDYNEQFF.

There are a few counts of this clonotype. This chain links TRBV20-1 with TRBJ2-7; D possibly corresponds to TRBD2 (6 bases). The V and J ends lost 0 bases and 4 bases respectively, with 16 bases between them. Germline CDR1 DFQATT, CDR2 SNEGSKA (reference sequence). This CDR3 has 15 residues. CDR3 amino acids: CSARDPGTWGYEQYF. The CDR3 bases are TGCAGTGCTAGAGATCCCGGGACTTGGGGTTACGAGCAGTACTTC.

This clonotype was observed at least ten times. The chain carries TRBV20-1 and TRBJ2-7; tentative D call: TRBD1 (6 bases). Germline lookup yields CDR1 DFQATT and CDR2 SNEGSKA (reference sequence). Deletions cut 3 bases from V and 1 base from J, with 13 bases between. The CDR3 is 14 amino acids. CDR3 DNA sequence: TGCAGTGCTAGGGACTCGGGACAATCCTACGAGCAGTACTTC. Translation gives CSARDSGQSYEQYF.

This clonotype was counted many times. The chain carries TRBV6-4 and TRBJ1-6; no definite D call. Trimming took 5 bases from V and 7 from J, leaving 12 bases between them. The germline V gene encodes CDR1 MRHNA and CDR2 SNTAGT. This CDR3 is built from 14 residues. The DNA of the CDR3 is TGTGCCAGCAGTCGCGGAGGTGAAAATTCACCCCTCCACTTT. Its protein is CASSRGGENSPLHF.

This clonotype was observed at least ten times. This chain uses TRBV11-2 with TRBJ2-7; D might be TRBD2 (5 bases). The germline gives CDR1 SGHAT, CDR2 FQNNGV. V lost 1 base and J lost 3, with 16 bases in between. The CDR3 contains 16 residues. The CDR3: CASSLGEGAAYYEQYF. In DNA form, the CDR3 reads TGTGCCAGCAGCTTAGGTGAGGGAGCGGCCTACTACGAGCAGTACTTC. The full variable domain, in which reference TRBV11-2 and TRBJ2-7 provide the parts outside the CDR3, is EAGVAQSPRYKIIEKRQSVAFWCNPISGHATLYWYQQILGQGPKLLIQFQNNGVVDDSQLPKDRFSAERLKGVDSTLKIQPAKLEDSAVYLCASSLGEGAAYYEQYFGPGTRLTVT.

The J gene is TRBJ2-2, the V gene TRBV15; D is ambiguous. The germline V gene has CDR1 LNHNV and CDR2 YYDKDF (reference sequence). Trimming took off 5 bases at V and 0 bases at J, with 10 bases between the two ends. This CDR3 is built from 15 residues. The CDR3 is CATSLPAANTGELFF. Written as DNA, the CDR3 is TGTGCCACCAGCCTTCCGGCGGCGAACACCGGGGAGCTGTTTTTT. The whole variable domain, remainder taken from reference TRBV15 and TRBJ2-2, is DAMVIQNPRYQVTQFGKPVTLSCSQTLNHNVMYWYQQKSSQAPKLLFHYYDKDFNNEADTPDNFQSRRPNTSFCFLDIRSPGLGDTAMYLCATSLPAANTGELFFGEGSRLTVL.

In its sample, this clonotype was seen a few times. The rearrangement joins TRBV7-2 to TRBJ2-7; 10 nucleotides line up with TRBD2. The CDR3 is 15 residues long. With V trimmed by 0 bases and J by 5 bases, 4 bases remained unmatched. In germline, CDR1 is SGHTA, CDR2 FQGNSA. The chain's CDR3 is CASSLALAGVHEQYF. The DNA of the CDR3 is TGTGCCAGCAGCTTAGCCCTAGCGGGAGTTCACGAGCAGTACTTC.

The sample holds many counts of this clonotype. The chain links TRBV2 to TRBJ2-3, with no clear D. The CDR3 length is 16 residues. The germline V gene encodes CDR1 SNHLY and CDR2 FYNNEI. The germline V and J ends were trimmed by 3 bases and 3 bases, with 16 bases remaining between them. CDR3 coding DNA: TGTGCCAGCAGTGAGGTTTCTAAGATGAGAACAGATACGCAGTATTTT. The encoded protein is CASSEVSKMRTDTQYF.

This clonotype was found many times. The chain combines TRBV20-1 with TRBJ2-2; 9 bases agree with TRBD2. The V gene end was trimmed by 0 bases and the J gene end by 3 bases; junction bases not matched to a gene: 11. Germline V CDR1 and CDR2: DFQATT, SNEGSKA (reference sequence). The CDR3 is 18 residues long. DNA for the CDR3: TGCAGTGCTAGAGATGGGAGTAGCGGGAGTGAGGACACCGGGGAGCTGTTTTTT. The encoded protein is CSARDGSSGSEDTGELFF.

This clonotype came up many times. The V and J genes are TRBV7-9 and TRBJ1-1; D gene ambiguous. Trimming removed 3 bases at V and 1 base at J, with 12 bases between. The CDR3 consists of 15 residues. The V gene's germline CDR1 is SEHNR and CDR2 FQNEAQ (reference sequence). CDR3 region: CASSLGVSPNTEAFF. For the CDR3, the DNA is TGTGCCAGCAGCTTGGGAGTGAGCCCGAACACTGAAGCTTTCTTT.

In this sample, this clonotype turned up many times. J is TRBJ2-7 and V is TRBV18; 9 bases align to TRBD1. Germline V lookup: CDR1 KGHSH, CDR2 LQKENI. V was pared by 0 bases and J by 1 base, with 7 bases of the junction left unmatched. The CDR3 spans 17 residues. CDR3 nucleotide sequence: TGTGCCAGCTCACCACCTGGAAAGGGGACAGGGTCCTACGAGCAGTACTTC. This gives the protein CASSPPGKGTGSYEQYF.

This clonotype was seen more than once but under ten times. The V call is TRBV20-1, the J call TRBJ2-7; D unclear. Germline assignment: CDR1 DFQATT and CDR2 SNEGSKA (reference sequence). Trimming pared 6 bases from V and 0 bases from J, leaving 9 bases between. CDR3 size: 12 residues. Here the CDR3 DNA reads TGCAGTGCCATGTACTTCTCCTACGAGCAGTACTTC. This gives the protein CSAMYFSYEQYF.

In this sample, this clonotype turned up many times. The genes are TRBV14 and TRBJ2-7; D is possibly TRBD2 (6 bases). Trimming removed 1 base at V and 2 bases at J, with 15 bases between. The CDR3 runs to 16 residues. Germline V gene sequence: CDR1 SGHDN, CDR2 FVKESK. In DNA form, the CDR3 reads TGTGCCAGCAGCCAAGTTGCGGGGACCGATACCTACGAGCAGTACTTC. Residues: CASSQVAGTDTYEQYF.

The rearrangement uses TRBV28 and TRBJ1-6; no reliable D call. With 5 bases removed from V and 10 bases from J, the gap between germline ends came to 15 bases. The germline CDR1 and CDR2 sequences are MDHEN and SYDVKM. CDR3 length equals 14 residues. In DNA form, the CDR3 reads TGTGCCAGCAGTCATAGCCGTACCGGGTCACCCCTCCACTTT. It is translated as CASSHSRTGSPLHF.